This T cell receptor beta chain is drawn from a study of blood T cell repertoires in COVID-19. Study-wide context: Samples taken during acute and convalescent COVID-19 were collected in the United States, Italy and Spain. T cells, B-cell-depleted T cells, or PBMCs supplied cDNA or gDNA.

Authors' analysis steps: Estimation of nucleated cell counts relied on the amplification of reference gene primers. Method: immunoSEQ multiplex PCR; TCRdb's copy keeps in-frame clones and lacks some. V and J calls plus clone size are reproduced from that table; the DNA served to infer D and trimming. Here the sample spans about 70,000 clones, about 90% being singletons. Germline V CDR1 and CDR2: SGHRS, YFSETQ. V was clipped by 2 bases and J by 0 bases, with 17 bases between them. This CDR3 is 18 amino acids long. This TCR was recovered from a human donor in a cohort sampled during active COVID-19. Sequenced material: peripheral blood. The gene calls are TRBV5-1 and TRBJ1-4; weak D call: TRBD1 (6 bases). The CDR3 DNA reads as TGCGCCAGCAGCTTTTTACCTACAGGGTCTGCAACTAATGAAAAACTGTTTTTT. It is translated as CASSFLPTGSATNEKLFF.